These 17 T cell receptor beta chains came from one sample sequenced in a study of T-cell reconstitution after alpha-beta-depleted transplantation in children. The library targeted TCRbeta and was prepared with unique molecular identifiers. Using its own MiXCR run on the PCR reads, TCRdb lists one record per CDR3 protein. The data show about 300,000 distinct CDR3 sequences, roughly a tenth seen once. The sequenced sample was PBMCs, obtained before TCRalphabeta/CD19-depleted stem cell transplant. These receptors all stem from a boy in the first two years of life with acute myeloid leukemia, due to receive a stem cell transplant.

This clonotype came up a few times. The V and J genes are TRBV12-5 and TRBJ1-1, with 9 bases fitting TRBD1. The CDR3 loop spans 17 amino acids. V shed 1 base, J shed 0 bases, and the junction held 6 bases outside the gene matches. Germline CDR1 LGHNT, CDR2 FRNRAP. This CDR3 reads CASGLARTGALNTEAFF. As DNA, the CDR3 is TGTGCTAGTGGTTTGGCACGGACAGGGGCCTTGAACACTGAAGCTTTCTTT.

J is TRBJ2-3 and V is TRBV28; 12 bases are a match to TRBD2. J gave up 7 bases and V 5 bases, and 19 bases lay outside the gene matches. CDR3 length: 19 residues. The V gene's germline CDR1 is MDHEN and CDR2 SYDVKM. In DNA form, the CDR3 reads TGTGCCAGCAGTCTCCTCATATTACCTAGCGGGAGGGTCCCAAATACGCAGTATTTT. Residues: CASSLLILPSGRVPNTQYF.

This clonotype was seen ten or more times. The chain couples TRBV28 to TRBJ2-7; D is possibly TRBD1 or TRBD2 (5 bases each). V was shortened by 7 bases and J by 0 bases, with 16 bases between the two germline ends. The CDR3 loop spans 15 amino acids. The V gene's germline CDR1 is MDHEN and CDR2 SYDVKM. The CDR3 region is CASNDRDRASYEQYF. The CDR3 nucleotides read TGTGCCAGCAACGACCGGGACCGAGCCTCCTACGAGCAGTACTTC.

This clonotype was detected many times. The chain joins TRBV20-1 to TRBJ2-2; D is unresolved. Germline V lookup: CDR1 DFQATT, CDR2 SNEGSKA (reference sequence). Trimming cost V 1 base and J 0 bases, with 9 bases left between them. The CDR3 covers 15 residues. The CDR3 bases are TGCAGTGCTAGAGGGGTACATGCGAACACCGGGGAGCTGTTTTTT. This encodes CSARGVHANTGELFF.

This clonotype was seen a handful of times. The chain combines TRBV7-9 with TRBJ2-7, with D unclear. Trimming took off 8 bases at V and 1 base at J, with 12 bases between the two ends. Germline CDR1 reads SEHNR; CDR2 reads FQNEAQ (reference sequence). This CDR3 has 13 amino acids. CDR3 bases: TGTGCCAGCGATACGGAGTTTTCCTACGAGCAGTACTTC. The encoded protein is CASDTEFSYEQYF. Using reference TRBV7-9 and TRBJ2-7 for the parts outside the CDR3, the full variable domain is DTGVSQNPRHKITKRGQNVTFRCDPISEHNRLYWYRQTLGQGPEFLTYFQNEAQLEKSRLLSDRFSAERPKGSFSTLEIQRTEQGDSAMYLCASDTEFSYEQYFGPGTRLTVT.

There are a few counts of this clonotype. CDR3: CASSTSRAGVNEQYF. DNA of the CDR3: TGTGCCAGCAGTACTAGTCGGGCGGGGGTTAACGAGCAGTACTTC. The chain links TRBV12-3 or TRBV12-4 to TRBJ2-7; 7 bases agree with TRBD2. V gave up 5 bases and J gave up 5 bases; unmatched junction bases: 12. This CDR3 contains 15 residues.

This clonotype was observed many times. The chain uses TRBV27 and TRBJ2-1; 11 nucleotides align to TRBD1. From germline, CDR1 is MNHEY and CDR2 SMNVEV (reference sequence). The V and J ends lost 5 bases and 12 bases, in that order; junction bases with no gene match: 6. There are 13 residues in the CDR3. Written as DNA, the CDR3 is TGTGCCAGCAGTCCATCGGACAGGGGGCGGCAGTTCTTC. It yields the protein CASSPSDRGRQFF.

V and J are TRBV19 and TRBJ2-7; D might be TRBD1 (5 bases). CDR1 is LNHDA, CDR2 SQIVND, per germline (reference sequence). This CDR3 contains 12 residues. With 8 bases removed from V and 11 bases from J, the gap between germline ends came to 19 bases. Here the CDR3 DNA reads TGTGCCAGTTCCCAGGGCACATCTCCCAAGTACTTC. Protein sequence: CASSQGTSPKYF.

V gene TRBV5-6 combines with J gene TRBJ2-7, with TRBD2 matching over 13 bases. The CDR3 totals 18 residues. Trimming at V came to 2 bases and at J to 0 bases, leaving 8 bases not matched to a gene. Germline assignment: CDR1 SGHDT and CDR2 YYEEEE. The CDR3 DNA sequence: TGTGCCAGCAGCTTCCCGGGACTAGCGGGGTCTAGCTCCTACGAGCAGTACTTC. Translated, it gives CASSFPGLAGSSSYEQYF.

This clonotype was counted only a few times. This chain connects TRBV9 to TRBJ2-7; 8 bases line up with TRBD2. Unmatched junction bases numbered 8, after V lost 0 bases and J lost 3 bases. The CDR3 extends over 16 amino acids. Germline loops: CDR1 SGDLS, CDR2 YYNGEE. The CDR3: CASSVGGGGNGYEQYF. CDR3 nucleotides: TGTGCCAGCAGCGTAGGTGGCGGGGGGAATGGCTACGAGCAGTACTTC.

At least ten counts were recorded for this clonotype. The rearrangement links TRBV5-5 to TRBJ2-3; D is uncertain. CDR3 length: 14 amino acids. The V end was cut by 4 bases, the J end by 2 bases, with 11 bases between. Germline V gene lookup returns CDR1 SGHKS and CDR2 YYEKEE (reference sequence). The CDR3: CASSRTLATDTQYF. The CDR3 nucleotides are TGTGCCAGCAGCCGAACCTTGGCCACAGATACGCAGTATTTT.

The sample holds many counts of this clonotype. The chain recombines TRBV24-1 with TRBJ2-1; 11 bases fit TRBD2. Germline V gene lookup returns CDR1 KGHDR and CDR2 SFDVKD. This CDR3 has 17 amino acids. V was clipped by 4 bases and J by 4 bases; unmatched bases: 8. CDR3 in amino acids: CATSDPGTSGNYNEQFF. CDR3 DNA sequence: TGTGCCACCAGTGACCCTGGGACTAGCGGTAATTACAATGAGCAGTTCTTC.

This clonotype was picked up many times. V usage is TRBV29-1 and J usage is TRBJ2-1, with D perhaps TRBD2 (6 bases). This CDR3 region has 13 residues. V dropped 2 bases and J dropped 5 bases, with 10 bases sitting between them. Germline V gene lookup returns CDR1 SQVTM and CDR2 ANQGSEA. CDR3 region: CSVENGSDNEQFF. Here the CDR3 DNA reads TGCAGCGTTGAAAACGGGAGTGACAATGAGCAGTTCTTC.

This clonotype was counted many times. The chain carries TRBV2 and TRBJ2-4; D remains ambiguous. The V gene lost 3 bases and the J gene lost 4 bases, with 7 bases spanning the gap. Looked up from germline, CDR1 is SNHLY and CDR2 is FYNNEI. The CDR3 totals 13 residues. The CDR3 DNA follows: TGTGCCAGCAGTGACACTAAAAAAAACATTCAGTACTTC. Its protein product is CASSDTKKNIQYF.

The V and J genes are TRBV20-1 and TRBJ2-3; D is ambiguous. The CDR3 spans 14 residues. The ends were cut back, 4 bases at V and 2 bases at J, with 13 bases in the middle. The germline V gene has CDR1 DFQATT and CDR2 SNEGSKA (reference sequence). This CDR3 is CSANEIAYTDTQYF. DNA of the CDR3: TGCAGTGCTAATGAGATCGCTTACACAGATACGCAGTATTTT.

Worth noting for this clonotype: A read error is possible here, since a much larger clone lies one base away. The J gene is TRBJ1-2, the V gene TRBV12-3 or TRBV12-4; D is perhaps TRBD1 (5 bases). The CDR3 runs 13 residues. V lost 5 bases, J lost 9 bases, and 16 bases lay in between. Here the CDR3 reads CASSPRGEYSYTF. CDR3 in DNA: TGTGCCAGCAGTCCCCGGGGGGAATATAGCTACACCTTC.

At least ten counts were recorded for this clonotype. The J gene is TRBJ2-2, the V gene TRBV9; possibly TRBD2 for D (7 bases). CDR1 SGDLS and CDR2 YYNGEE come from the germline V gene. V was trimmed by 3 bases and J by 6 bases, leaving 12 bases between them. This CDR3 has 14 amino acids. In DNA, the CDR3 is TGTGCCAGCAGCGCCGGGGGGCCGGCCGGGGAGCTGTTTTTT. It translates to CASSAGGPAGELFF.